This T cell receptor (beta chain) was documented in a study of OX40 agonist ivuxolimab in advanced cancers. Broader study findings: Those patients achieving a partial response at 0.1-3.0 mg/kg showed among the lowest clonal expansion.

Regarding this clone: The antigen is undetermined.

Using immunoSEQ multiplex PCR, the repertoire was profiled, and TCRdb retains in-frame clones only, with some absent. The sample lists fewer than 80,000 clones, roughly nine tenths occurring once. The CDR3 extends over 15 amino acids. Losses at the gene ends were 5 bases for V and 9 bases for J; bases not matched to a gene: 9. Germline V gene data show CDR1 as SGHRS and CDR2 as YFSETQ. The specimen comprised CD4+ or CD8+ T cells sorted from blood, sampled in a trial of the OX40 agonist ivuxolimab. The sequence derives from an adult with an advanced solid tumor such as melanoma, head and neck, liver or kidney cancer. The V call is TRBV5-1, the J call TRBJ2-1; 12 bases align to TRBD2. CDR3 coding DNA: TGCGCCAGCAGACCAACGACTAGCGGGAGAGTTGAGCAGTTCTTC. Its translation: CASRPTTSGRVEQFF.